The 32 T cell receptor beta chains listed next were all sequenced from one sample in a study of cytomegalovirus exposure and HLA in healthy donors. The PCR used 60 Vbeta and 13 Jbeta primers. Here immunoSEQ multiplex PCR was the method, and the copy in TCRdb shows in-frame clones only, minus some. The sample includes around 130,000 clones, about four fifths of them seen just once. The material sequenced was PBMCs. All receptors come from a woman between 35 and 50 years old in good health and CMV-seronegative.

This clone has just one count. The J gene is TRBJ2-2, the V gene TRBV5-4; tentatively, D is TRBD2 (5 bases). This CDR3 is 14 amino acids long. Trimming pared 5 bases from V and 1 base from J, leaving 9 bases between. Germline values: CDR1 SGHNT, CDR2 YYREEE (reference sequence). The CDR3 spells CASRKAGNTGELFF. Written as DNA, the CDR3 is TGTGCCAGCAGAAAGGCGGGGAACACCGGGGAGCTGTTTTTT.

A single count supports this clone. The V and J genes are TRBV4-3 and TRBJ2-3; tentative D call: TRBD2 (5 bases). V was pared by 4 bases and J by 5 bases, with 13 bases between. From germline, CDR1 is LGHNA and CDR2 YSLEER. This CDR3 has 14 amino acids. CDR3 sequence: CASSLTGREDTQYF. The CDR3 DNA reads as TGCGCCAGCAGCCTTACTGGACGGGAAGATACGCAGTATTTT.

The chain carries TRBV7-8 and TRBJ1-4, with D possibly matching TRBD1 (6 bases). The length of the CDR3 is 16 residues. Germline V lookup: CDR1 SGHVS, CDR2 FQNEAQ. Trimming shortened V by 4 bases and J by 5 bases, and 17 bases separated the two germline ends. CDR3 loop: CASSSGQGYRNEKLFF. The CDR3 coding sequence is TGTGCCAGCAGCTCCGGCCAGGGGTATCGAAATGAAAAACTGTTTTTT.

The chain has TRBV19 and TRBJ1-5; D remains ambiguous. This CDR3 comprises 14 residues. V was cut by 5 bases and J by 0 bases, with 8 bases left in between. Looked up from germline, CDR1 is LNHDA and CDR2 is SQIVND (reference sequence). The CDR3 protein is CASSPVNSNQPQHF. The CDR3 DNA reads as TGTGCCAGTAGTCCAGTCAATAGCAATCAGCCCCAGCATTTT.

This clone was counted once. This chain joins TRBV5-4 and TRBJ1-2; D not resolved. CDR1 is SGHNT, CDR2 YYREEE, per germline (reference sequence). Trimming took off 0 bases at V and 4 bases at J, with 10 bases between the two ends. This CDR3 region has 14 residues. The CDR3 nucleotides read TGTGCCAGCAGCTTGGGTCCGGGTGTCTATGGCTACACCTTC. It is translated as CASSLGPGVYGYTF.

V is TRBV6-6 and J is TRBJ2-7; the D is unclear. The CDR3 covers 14 residues. Germline CDR1 reads MNHNY; CDR2 reads SVGAGI (reference sequence). Trimming took off 5 bases at V and 2 bases at J, with 13 bases between the two ends. The CDR3 sequence is CASSLFLTPYEQYF. The CDR3 coding sequence is TGTGCCAGCAGTCTGTTTTTGACACCCTACGAGCAGTACTTC.

The chain couples TRBV6-6 to TRBJ1-6; 7 positions match TRBD1. The CDR3 has 13 residues. The V segment lost 6 bases and the J segment 8 bases; nucleotides outside the gene matches: 4. CDR1 and CDR2 (germline): MNHNY, SVGAGI (reference sequence). CDR3 DNA sequence: TGTGCCAGCAGACAGGGGACCGATTCACCCCTCCACTTT. Its protein is CASRQGTDSPLHF.

The chain has TRBV27 and TRBJ2-5, with D possibly TRBD2 on 7 matching bases. Germline CDR1 is MNHEY and CDR2 is SMNVEV (reference sequence). The length of the CDR3 is 23 residues. The V gene lost 3 bases and the J gene lost 5 bases, with 40 bases spanning the gap. CDR3 bases: TGTGCCAGCAGTTTTGGAGGAGGAAACCGCCCAACAGGGAGCGAGGGAGGGGCGGAGACCCAGTACTTC. It yields the protein CASSFGGGNRPTGSEGGAETQYF.

The V call is TRBV7-9, the J call TRBJ1-4; D is unclear. The CDR3 contains 16 residues. The V gene lost 5 bases and the J gene lost 0 bases, with 13 bases spanning the gap. Germline CDR1 and CDR2: SEHNR and FQNEAQ (reference sequence). This chain's CDR3 is CASSPSLTATNEKLFF. Here the CDR3 DNA reads TGTGCCAGCAGCCCCTCCCTTACTGCAACTAATGAAAAACTGTTTTTT.

V and J are TRBV7-2 and TRBJ2-5; 16 bases align to TRBD2. This CDR3 contains 17 residues. V lost 5 bases, J lost 4 bases, and 7 bases stayed unmatched. Germline V gives CDR1 SGHTA, CDR2 FQGNSA. The CDR3 bases are TGTGCCAGCAGCCCGGGGACTAGCGGGAGGGCGCGAGAGACCCAGTACTTC. Translation: CASSPGTSGRARETQYF.

The chain combines TRBV5-1 with TRBJ2-1; D is undetermined. Trimming took off 4 bases at V and 8 bases at J, with 22 bases between the two ends. Germline assignment: CDR1 SGHRS and CDR2 YFSETQ. The CDR3 consists of 16 residues. DNA for the CDR3: TGCGCCAGCAGCCCCCTAGGTAGCCCCACTCGGGATGAGCAGTTCTTC. It yields the protein CASSPLGSPTRDEQFF.

The V call is TRBV5-8, the J call TRBJ1-6; TRBD1 aligns across 9 bases. The CDR3 is 14 residues long. Germline assignment: CDR1 SGHTS and CDR2 YDEGEE. V trimming: 3 bases; J trimming: 10 bases; junction bases outside the gene matches: 5. CDR3 sequence (DNA): TGTGCCAGCAGCTCGACAGGGGGAGACTCACCCCTCCACTTT. Amino acid sequence: CASSSTGGDSPLHF.

Remarks on this clone: One end of the junction fails to match germline, which may point to a read error. In nucleotides, the CDR3 is TGCAGCGTTGGGGTCTTGCAGGGGAACTATGGCTACCCCTTC. It codes for CSVGVLQGNYGYPF. The J gene is TRBJ1-2, the V gene TRBV29-1; possible D gene TRBD1, 6 bases. The CDR3 extends over 14 amino acids. Germline CDR1 reads SQVTM; CDR2 reads ANQGSEA.

The chain joins TRBV6-6 to TRBJ1-3; 7 nucleotides agree with TRBD1. This CDR3 has 16 amino acids. The V segment lost 7 bases and the J segment 5 bases; nucleotides outside the gene matches: 14. Looked up from germline, CDR1 is MNHNY and CDR2 is SVGAGI (reference sequence). CDR3 sequence (DNA): TGTGCCAGCAACCCCCTCGAGGGGGCGCGAAGAAACACCATATATTTT. This gives the protein CASNPLEGARRNTIYF.

The V gene is TRBV7-9, the J gene TRBJ2-3, with TRBD2 identical over 8 bases. V shed 5 bases, J shed 0 bases, and the junction held 4 bases outside the gene matches. CDR1 is SEHNR and CDR2 is FQNEAQ in the germline V gene (reference sequence). The CDR3 is 15 amino acids. CDR3 in DNA: TGTGCCAGCAGCCGTAGCGGGATTAGCACAGATACGCAGTATTTT. Its protein product is CASSRSGISTDTQYF.

There are a few counts of this clone. The genes are TRBV19 and TRBJ2-1; D is undetermined. Trimming removed 5 bases from V and 5 bases from J, with 19 bases in between. The germline CDR1 and CDR2 sequences are LNHDA and SQIVND (reference sequence). This CDR3 comprises 16 residues. CDR3 loop: CASSARLQLWDNEQFF. CDR3 in DNA: TGTGCCAGTAGTGCCAGACTGCAGCTCTGGGACAATGAGCAGTTCTTC.

J is TRBJ2-5 and V is TRBV5-1; 7 bases are shared with TRBD2. The length of the CDR3 is 14 residues. Germline V lookup: CDR1 SGHRS, CDR2 YFSETQ. The J segment lost 3 bases and the V segment lost 5 bases, leaving 7 bases of the junction unmatched. Here the CDR3 reads CASSGSGLKETQYF. CDR3 bases: TGCGCCAGCAGTGGTAGCGGGCTTAAAGAGACCCAGTACTTC.

The chain uses TRBV28 and TRBJ2-1; 10 bases align to TRBD2. CDR1 and CDR2 from the germline V gene are MDHEN and SYDVKM. The ends lost 6 bases at V and 10 bases at J; junction bases unmatched: 12. The CDR3 loop spans 15 amino acids. CDR3 in amino acids: CASSPRTSGLGEQFF. The CDR3 nucleotides are TGTGCCAGCAGCCCTAGGACTAGCGGTTTAGGGGAGCAGTTCTTC. Complete variable domain (other parts from reference TRBV28 and TRBJ2-1): DVKVTQSSRYLVKRTGEKVFLECVQDMDHENMFWYRQDPGLGLRLIYFSYDVKMKEKGDIPEGYSVSREKKERFSLILESASTNQTSMYLCASSPRTSGLGEQFFGPGTRLTVL.

The genes are TRBV19 and TRBJ1-2, with D unclear. This CDR3 spans 11 amino acids. Germline loops: CDR1 LNHDA, CDR2 SQIVND (reference sequence). V lost 1 base to trimming and J lost 7 bases, with 4 bases between them. CDR3: CASSIGLGYTF. The CDR3 region has the DNA TGTGCCAGTAGTATAGGGCTTGGCTACACCTTC.

The chain links TRBV5-1 to TRBJ1-6; 7 bases map to TRBD1. The CDR3 has 15 amino acids. The J segment lost 6 bases and the V segment lost 2 bases, leaving 5 bases of the junction unmatched. Germline V CDR1 and CDR2: SGHRS, YFSETQ. CDR3 region: CASSLRDSRNSPLHF. For the CDR3, the DNA is TGCGCCAGCAGCTTAAGGGACAGCCGTAATTCACCCCTCCACTTT. The variable domain in full, with the rest retrieved from reference TRBV5-1 and TRBJ1-6, is KAGVTQTPRYLIKTRGQQVTLSCSPISGHRSVSWYQQTPGQGLQFLFEYFSETQRNKGNFPGRFSGRQFSNSRSEMNVSTLELGDSALYLCASSLRDSRNSPLHFGNGTRLTVT.

This chain uses TRBV5-1 with TRBJ1-2, with 9 nucleotides matching TRBD1. The trim removed 1 base at V and 6 bases at J, leaving 7 bases unmatched. CDR1 and CDR2 (germline): SGHRS, YFSETQ. This CDR3 contains 15 residues. The CDR3 DNA is TGCGCCAGCAGCTTGATCGTCGACAGGGGGGATGGCTACACCTTC. The encoded protein is CASSLIVDRGDGYTF.

This clone was seen only once. The rearrangement links TRBV28 to TRBJ1-1; the D gene is possibly TRBD1 (5 bases). CDR1 MDHEN and CDR2 SYDVKM come from the germline V gene. The CDR3 length is 16 residues. The V end was cut by 5 bases, the J end by 3 bases, with 19 bases between. The CDR3 is CASSPGGARGYTEAFF. The CDR3 region has the DNA TGTGCCAGCAGTCCCGGGGGAGCAAGGGGCTACACTGAAGCTTTCTTT.

The chain uses TRBV7-2 and TRBJ1-2, with TRBD1 matching over 11 bases. V was pared by 6 bases and J by 6 bases, with 6 bases of the junction left unmatched. The germline V gene has CDR1 SGHTA and CDR2 FQGNSA. There are 14 residues in the CDR3. The CDR3 nucleotides are TGTGCCAGCAGTCCGGACAGGGGGCGGGATGGCTACACCTTC. Its translation is CASSPDRGRDGYTF.

This chain connects TRBV28 to TRBJ2-2; D is perhaps TRBD2 (6 bases). Deletions cut 10 bases from V and 6 bases from J, with 9 bases between. Per the germline V gene, CDR1 is MDHEN and CDR2 is SYDVKM. This CDR3 is built from 11 residues. CDR3 region: CAMRGAGELFF. For the CDR3, the DNA is TGTGCCATGCGGGGTGCCGGGGAGCTGTTTTTT. Full variable domain (missing parts from reference TRBV28 and TRBJ2-2): DVKVTQSSRYLVKRTGEKVFLECVQDMDHENMFWYRQDPGLGLRLIYFSYDVKMKEKGDIPEGYSVSREKKERFSLILESASTNQTSMYLCAMRGAGELFFGEGSRLTVL.

This clone was seen more than once but under ten times. Within the sample, other DNA sequences also encode this same CDR3. The V call is TRBV28, the J call TRBJ2-7, with 12 positions matching TRBD2. This CDR3 contains 14 residues. Germline CDR1 is MDHEN and CDR2 is SYDVKM. V lost 3 bases and J lost 6; bases outside the gene matches: 3. The CDR3 DNA follows: TGTGCCAGCAGTTTGCGACTAGCGGGAGTCGAGCAGTACTTC. Amino acid sequence: CASSLRLAGVEQYF.

V usage is TRBV5-1 and J usage is TRBJ1-6; 10 bases match TRBD1. V shed 4 bases and J 7 bases; nucleotides not matched to a gene: 5. This CDR3 contains 15 residues. In germline, CDR1 is SGHRS, CDR2 YFSETQ. In DNA form, the CDR3 reads TGCGCCAGCAGCGCTTGGACAGGGGGGAATTCACCCCTCCACTTT. Residues: CASSAWTGGNSPLHF.

The V gene is TRBV4-3, the J gene TRBJ1-2; TRBD1 might be the D (5 bases). CDR1 and CDR2 from the germline V gene are LGHNA and YSLEER. This CDR3 region has 13 residues. Trimming left V 0 bases short and J 8 bases short, with 10 bases between. CDR3 sequence: CASSQDPGQGYTF. CDR3 nucleotides: TGCGCCAGCAGCCAAGATCCAGGGCAAGGCTACACCTTC.

V gene TRBV30 combines with J gene TRBJ2-7, with TRBD1 as a possible D gene (6 bases). The V end was cut by 3 bases, the J end by 4 bases, with 10 bases between. The CDR3 covers 12 residues. The germline gives CDR1 GTSNPN, CDR2 SVGIG (reference sequence). The CDR3 DNA reads TGTGCCTGGAGACACGACAGGTACGAGCAGTACTTC. This codes for CAWRHDRYEQYF.

The chain combines TRBV4-3 with TRBJ1-1; D not certain. V lost 0 bases and J lost 1, with 18 bases in between. This CDR3 has 18 residues. Germline CDR1 LGHNA, CDR2 YSLEER. CDR3 coding DNA: TGCGCCAGCAGCCAAGATCATGAGGGTTTGGAGTGGAACACTGAAGCTTTCTTT. Translated: CASSQDHEGLEWNTEAFF.

V usage is TRBV6-5 and J usage is TRBJ1-5; D perhaps matches TRBD1 (5 bases). Germline V gene sequence: CDR1 MNHEY, CDR2 SVGAGI. Deletions cut 8 bases from V and 4 bases from J, with 15 bases between. This CDR3 region has 14 residues. The DNA of the CDR3 is TGTGCCAGCTGGGGGGGGAGAGGGAATCAGCCCCAGCATTTT. As protein: CASWGGRGNQPQHF.

The gene calls are TRBV6-5 and TRBJ2-7; 8 nucleotides align to TRBD2. The junction had 7 bases not matched to a gene; V was cut back by 7 bases and J by 5 bases. This CDR3 region has 13 residues. Germline V CDR1 and CDR2: MNHEY, SVGAGI. Here the CDR3 reads CASNRREVNEQYF. In DNA, the CDR3 is TGTGCCAGCAATAGGCGGGAGGTCAACGAGCAGTACTTC.

The genes are TRBV28 and TRBJ1-5; no definite D call. From germline, CDR1 is MDHEN and CDR2 SYDVKM. CDR3 length: 12 amino acids. Trimming cost V 3 bases and J 7 bases, with 7 bases left between them. This chain's CDR3 is CASSFEHQPQHF. CDR3 coding DNA: TGTGCCAGCAGTTTTGAACACCAGCCCCAGCATTTT. The complete variable domain, with remaining parts taken from reference TRBV28 and TRBJ1-5, reads DVKVTQSSRYLVKRTGEKVFLECVQDMDHENMFWYRQDPGLGLRLIYFSYDVKMKEKGDIPEGYSVSREKKERFSLILESASTNQTSMYLCASSFEHQPQHFGDGTRLSIL.